The rows below give T cell receptor beta chains drawn from one sample of a study of cytomegalovirus exposure and HLA in healthy donors. Assay used: immunoSEQ multiplex PCR; TCRdb lists only in-frame clones, some missing. The table includes 150,000 to 200,000 clones, approximately 12% detected once. The sequenced material came from PBMCs. Every receptor here comes from a man over 45 in good health and CMV-seropositive. The CDR3 runs from the conserved cysteine through the conserved F or W. Some rows mark clone size as missing; the rest say once, few, many or name a class of expanded clone.

CDR3,J,V,size
CASSLGRPSGANVLTF,TRBJ2-6,TRBV7-9,.
CASSPTGGTYGYTF,TRBJ1-2,TRBV7-8,few
CASSFQGGNTEAFF,TRBJ1-1,TRBV5-4,few
CASSQGPGNDYGYTF,TRBJ1-2,TRBV4-3,.
CASSGGRGTQYF,TRBJ2-3,TRBV25-1,few
CASSSSRQAYGYTF,TRBJ1-2,TRBV27,.
CASSPGTGMETQYF,TRBJ2-5,TRBV18,.
CASSEARGNQETQYF,TRBJ2-5,TRBV2,few
CASSIRAGYYEQYF,TRBJ2-7,TRBV19,.
CASSITGQGNHEQYF,TRBJ2-7,TRBV19,few
CASSFGGGNSNQPQHF,TRBJ1-5,TRBV28,few
CASSLGGRLGGEAFF,TRBJ1-1,TRBV7-2,.
CASSPQGDQPQHF,TRBJ1-5,TRBV18,.
CASSPQTSGGNNEQFF,TRBJ2-1,TRBV7-3,few
CATSRVQLAGANVLTF,TRBJ2-6,TRBV15,few
CASSLYAGIRGYTF,TRBJ1-2,TRBV7-9,.
CASSLEGRSTDTQYF,TRBJ2-3,TRBV5-1,.
CAISESRGADTQYF,TRBJ2-3,TRBV10-3,.
CASSPDSVSNQPQHF,TRBJ1-5,TRBV9,few